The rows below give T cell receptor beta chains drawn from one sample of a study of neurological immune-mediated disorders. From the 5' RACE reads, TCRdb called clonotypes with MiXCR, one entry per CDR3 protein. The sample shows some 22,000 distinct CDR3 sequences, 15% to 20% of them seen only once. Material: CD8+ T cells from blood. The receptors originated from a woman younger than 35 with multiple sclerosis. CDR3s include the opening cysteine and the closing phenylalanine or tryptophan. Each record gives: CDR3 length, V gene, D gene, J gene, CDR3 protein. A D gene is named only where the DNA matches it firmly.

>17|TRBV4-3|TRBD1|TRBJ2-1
CASSQRIQGTESNEQFF
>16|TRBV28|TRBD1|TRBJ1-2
CASTPRPGQGLEGYTF
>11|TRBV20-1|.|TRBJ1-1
CSARLVDEAFF
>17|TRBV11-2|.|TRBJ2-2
CASSLQTGTLNTGELFF
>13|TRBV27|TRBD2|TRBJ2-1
CASSLAGGNEQFF
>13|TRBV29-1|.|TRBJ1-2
CSVESRGVYGYTF
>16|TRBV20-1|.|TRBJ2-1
CSALGLETETYNEQFF
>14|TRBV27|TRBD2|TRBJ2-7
CASSAGTSGVEQYF
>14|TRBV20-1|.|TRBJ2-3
CSGTPPFSTDTQYF
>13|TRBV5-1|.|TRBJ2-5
CASSFFSGETQYF
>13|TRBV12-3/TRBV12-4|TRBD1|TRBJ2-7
CASSLGQASEQYF
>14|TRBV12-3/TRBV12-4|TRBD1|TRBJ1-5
CASSRTGSNQPQHF
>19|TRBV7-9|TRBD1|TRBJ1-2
CASSVDFFIDRGPAYGYTF
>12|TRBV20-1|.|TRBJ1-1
CSAWRGNTEAFF
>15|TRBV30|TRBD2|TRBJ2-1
CACPLGTSGFNEQFF
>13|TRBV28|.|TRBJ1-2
CASSPFRGSGYTF
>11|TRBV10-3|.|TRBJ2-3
CAISDADTQYF
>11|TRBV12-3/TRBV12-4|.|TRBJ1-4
CASSSNEKLFF
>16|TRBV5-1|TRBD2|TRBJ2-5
CASSLKGLAGQETQYF
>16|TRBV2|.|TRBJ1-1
CASSSGTKIVDTEAFF
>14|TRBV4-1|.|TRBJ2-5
CASSQEKAQETQYF
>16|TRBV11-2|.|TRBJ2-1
CASSLDPSLDPNEQFF
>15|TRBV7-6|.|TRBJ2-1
CASSSTGLENNEQFF
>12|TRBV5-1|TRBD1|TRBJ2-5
CASSLAGTGPNF
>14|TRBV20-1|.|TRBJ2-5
CSASVRGFQETQYF
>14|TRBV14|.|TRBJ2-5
CASSQDSSEETQYF
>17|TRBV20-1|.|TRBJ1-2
CSARPGRLDPKNYGYTF
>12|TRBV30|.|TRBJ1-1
CAQAGGTTEAFF
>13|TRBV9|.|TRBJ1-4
CASSIQGGEKLFF
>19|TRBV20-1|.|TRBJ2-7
CSARGWDRRAGGVSYEQYF
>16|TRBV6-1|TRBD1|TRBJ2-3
CASSEISGTGADTQYF
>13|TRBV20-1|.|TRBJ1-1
CSARRGLGTEAFF
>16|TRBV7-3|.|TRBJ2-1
CASSQGIDPYYNEQFF
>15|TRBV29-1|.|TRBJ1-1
CSVEGRGVEGREAFF
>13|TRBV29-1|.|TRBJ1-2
CSVEEWENYGYTF
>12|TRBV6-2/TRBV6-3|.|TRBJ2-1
CASSYEGGEQFF